This T cell receptor (beta chain) comes out of a study of human T cells and chemical hapten exposure. Looking at the study overall: Skin of the upper inner arm, 2 cm by 2 cm, received 2% DPC for sensitization. Patch testing was performed with 0.01% DPC on the upper back, with reading at 6 days.

Time point defined: pre-sensitization, week 0. Specified treatment: therapeutic diphenylcyclopropenone sensitization with weekly scalp DPC. CDR1 and CDR2 from the germline V gene are SGDLS and YYNGEE. The CDR3 loop spans 14 amino acids. Trimming left V 1 base short and J 3 bases short, with 11 bases between. MiXCR was run by TCRdb on the RACE reads, yielding one entry per CDR3 protein. The sample consists of 300,000 to 450,000 distinct CDR3 sequences, approximately 5% of them appearing once. This clonotype appeared a few times. The chain carries TRBV9 and TRBJ2-7; perhaps TRBD2 as D (5 bases). Sample: whole blood, taken in connection with sensitization to the hapten diphenylcyclopropenone (DPC). The sequence came from a woman between 45 and 60 years old with alopecia areata. Some clones in this sample may be carry-over from other donors' samples. The chain's CDR3 is CASSVSYGDYEQYF. The CDR3 DNA is TGTGCCAGCAGCGTAAGTTACGGGGACTACGAGCAGTACTTC.